This T cell receptor beta chain was identified in a study of post-analysis software for immune sequencing data. For the study at large: Relapsing-remitting, secondary progressive and progressive-relapsing forms made up the multiple sclerosis disease courses. Study conclusions and caveats: The five TRBV segments detected at higher frequency in patients than in controls included TRBV5-6, TRBV5-1 and TRBV20-1. There was significantly lower normalized Chao1 diversity in multiple sclerosis patients than in controls.

Details on this clonotype: Its antigen is as yet unknown.

TCR beta cDNA libraries had unique molecular identifiers. TCRdb reprocessed the PCR reads with MiXCR, giving one entry per CDR3 protein. The sample contains some 370,000 distinct CDR3 sequences, approximately 33% of which appear only once. V was clipped by 2 bases and J by 2 bases, with 10 bases between them. Per germline, CDR1 SGHTA and CDR2 FQGNSA. The CDR3 consists of 15 residues. Sample: blood. This clonotype was obtained from a girl aged 10 to 17 with multiple sclerosis. This chain joins TRBV7-2 and TRBJ1-3; D is unresolved. CDR3 in DNA: TGTGCCAGCAGCTTAAAGGTGGACCCTGGAAACACCATATATTTT. This sequence encodes CASSLKVDPGNTIYF.